This TCR beta chain was obtained from a study of blood T cell repertoires in COVID-19. Assay: immunoSEQ multiplex PCR; the TCRdb copy retains only in-frame clones and omits some. The table shows some 330,000 clones, with just under 90% occurring only once. Points on this clone: An end of the junction does not agree with germline; a read error may underlie this.

The TCR originated in a woman aged 25 to 39 with COVID-19, enrolled during active disease. The sample taken for sequencing was peripheral blood.

CDR3 nucleotide sequence: TGCAGTGCTAGAGATTGGGACTGGCCCCACTTC. Protein: CSARDWDWPHF. This chain connects TRBV20-1 to TRBJ2-5, with a possible D match to TRBD2 (6 bases). Germline V gives CDR1 DFQATT, CDR2 SNEGSKA (reference sequence). The CDR3 totals 11 residues.